Reported below is one T cell receptor beta chain. The sample comes from a study of blood T cell repertoires in COVID-19. Study as a whole: Acute and convalescent COVID-19 specimens originated in the United States, Italy and Spain. T cells, B-cell-depleted T cells, or PBMCs supplied cDNA or gDNA.

The CDR3 is made up of 13 amino acids. Germline V CDR1 and CDR2: SGHAT, FQNNGV. The germline V and J ends were trimmed by 1 base and 6 bases, with 8 bases remaining between them. How the authors handled the data: Reference gene primer amplification yielded estimated nucleated cell counts. The table came from immunoSEQ multiplex PCR; TCRdb's copy has only in-frame clones and leaves some out. V and J calls and clone size are copied from that table; D and trimming were computed from the DNA. The sample yields more than 75,000 clones, roughly 87% seen once. The sequence came from a middle-aged man with acute or convalescent COVID-19. What was sequenced was peripheral blood. The genes are TRBV11-2 and TRBJ2-3; D is uncertain. Here the CDR3 reads CASSLVLLDTQYF. Written as DNA, the CDR3 is TGTGCCAGCAGCTTAGTCCTATTGGATACGCAGTATTTT.